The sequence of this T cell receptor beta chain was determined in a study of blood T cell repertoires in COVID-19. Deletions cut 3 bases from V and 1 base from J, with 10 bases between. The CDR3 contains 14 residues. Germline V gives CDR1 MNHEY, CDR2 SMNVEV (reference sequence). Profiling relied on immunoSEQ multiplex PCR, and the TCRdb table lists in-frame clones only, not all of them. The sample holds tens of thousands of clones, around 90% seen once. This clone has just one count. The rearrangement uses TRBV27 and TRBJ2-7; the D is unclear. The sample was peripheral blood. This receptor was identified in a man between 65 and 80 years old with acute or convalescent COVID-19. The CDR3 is CASSFRLPSYEQYF. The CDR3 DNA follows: TGTGCCAGCAGTTTCCGCCTACCTTCCTACGAGCAGTACTTC.